This passage covers 5 T cell receptor beta chains from one sample sequenced in a study of T cell repertoires and leukemia-associated antigens. One entry per CDR3 protein, called by TCRdb with MiXCR from the 5' RACE reads. This table has about 15,000 distinct CDR3 sequences, 39% appearing once. Their recognized antigens are unknown. Sequencing was carried out using CD3+ T cells sorted from blood and cultured. Every receptor here comes from a female donor in good health.

In regard to this clonotype: A read error may produce the germline difference seen at one junction end. This rearrangement joins TRBV6-4 to TRBJ2-5, with TRBD2 identical over 10 bases. CDR1 MRHNA and CDR2 SNTAGT come from the germline V gene. The length of the CDR3 is 20 residues. The CDR3 DNA reads TGTGCTAGCAGTGACTCGGGGACGATAGGAACTAGCGGGACTGGTGAGACCCAGTACTTC. It translates to CASSDSGTIGTSGTGETQYF.

A word on this clonotype: One end of the junction is discordant with germline, which a read error may explain. The V gene is TRBV12-3 or TRBV12-4, the J gene TRBJ2-1, with D maybe TRBD1 (6 bases). The CDR3 contains 12 residues. The DNA of the CDR3 is TGTGCCACCAGGGGCTCTAGCAATCAGCAGTTCTTC. Translated: CATRGSSNQQFF.

By its share, this clonotype is medium-sized. The chain links TRBV9 to TRBJ2-1; D possibly corresponds to TRBD2 (6 bases). This CDR3 region has 12 residues. Germline V lookup: CDR1 SGDLS, CDR2 YYNGEE. Trimming shortened V by 4 bases and J by 9 bases, and 11 bases separated the two germline ends. The CDR3 coding sequence is TGTGCCAGCAGCATCGGGAGTGGTGAGCAGTTCTTC. It translates to CASSIGSGEQFF.

This clonotype was counted ten times or more. CDR3 loop: CASSPGVWRDNPYEQYF. Here the CDR3 DNA reads TGTGCCAGCAGCCCAGGGGTGTGGCGGGATAATCCCTACGAGCAGTACTTC. The chain links TRBV11-3 to TRBJ2-7, with D perhaps being TRBD1 or TRBD2 (6 bases each). Germline CDR1 and CDR2: SGHNT and YENEEA. Trimming stripped 5 bases from V and 2 bases from J, with 22 bases between. CDR3 size: 17 residues.

The rearrangement joins TRBV18 to TRBJ1-3; 7 bases agree with TRBD1. The V segment lost 2 bases and the J segment 0 bases; nucleotides outside the gene matches: 16. The CDR3 runs 20 residues. Germline V gene data show CDR1 as KGHSH and CDR2 as LQKENI. The CDR3 protein is CASSPLATGTAITSGNTIYF. CDR3 nucleotide sequence: TGTGCCAGCTCACCATTGGCAACCGGGACAGCTATAACCTCTGGAAACACCATATATTTT.